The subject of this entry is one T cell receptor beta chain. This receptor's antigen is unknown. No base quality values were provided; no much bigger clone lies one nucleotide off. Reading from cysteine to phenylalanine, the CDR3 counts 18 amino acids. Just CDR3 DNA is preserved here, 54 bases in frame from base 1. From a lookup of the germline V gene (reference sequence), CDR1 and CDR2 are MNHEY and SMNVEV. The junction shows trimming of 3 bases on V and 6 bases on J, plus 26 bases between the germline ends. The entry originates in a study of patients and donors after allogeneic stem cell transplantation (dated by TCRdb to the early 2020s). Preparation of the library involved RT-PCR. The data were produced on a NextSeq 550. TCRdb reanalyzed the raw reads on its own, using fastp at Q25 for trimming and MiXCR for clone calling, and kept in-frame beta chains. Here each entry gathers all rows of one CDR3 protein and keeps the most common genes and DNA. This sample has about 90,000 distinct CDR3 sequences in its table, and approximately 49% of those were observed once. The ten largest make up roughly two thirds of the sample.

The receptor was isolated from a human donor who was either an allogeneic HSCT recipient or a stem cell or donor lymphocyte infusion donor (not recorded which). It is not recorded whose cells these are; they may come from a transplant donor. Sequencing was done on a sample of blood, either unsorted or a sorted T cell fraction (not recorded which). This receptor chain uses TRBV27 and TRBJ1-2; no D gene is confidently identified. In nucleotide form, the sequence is TGTGCCAGCAGTTTTTCCGGTTCTCTTCCGGGCCGAATTAATGGCTACACCTTC. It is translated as CASSFSGSLPGRINGYTF.